One and the same sample provided the 29 T cell receptor beta chains below, sequenced in a study of cytomegalovirus exposure and HLA in healthy donors. Amplification used 60 Vbeta primers and 13 Jbeta primers. Assay used: immunoSEQ multiplex PCR; TCRdb lists only in-frame clones, some missing. The repertoire holds approximately 70,000 clones, with around 80% as singletons. The source material was PBMCs. The receptor source for this set is a woman aged 25 to 45 in good health and CMV-seronegative.

The rearrangement links TRBV5-4 to TRBJ2-7; TRBD1 agrees at 9 bases. The CDR3 sequence is 13 residues long. The germline CDR1 and CDR2 sequences are SGHNT and YYREEE (reference sequence). V trimming: 2 bases; J trimming: 5 bases; junction bases outside the gene matches: 2. The CDR3 sequence is CASSFRDRDEQYF. CDR3 sequence (DNA): TGTGCCAGCAGCTTCCGGGACAGGGACGAGCAGTACTTC. Together with reference TRBV5-4 and TRBJ2-7, the CDR3 gives the full variable domain: ETGVTQSPTHLIKTRGQQVTLRCSSQSGHNTVSWYQQALGQGPQFIFQYYREEENGRGNFPPRFSGLQFPNYSSELNVNALELDDSALYLCASSFRDRDEQYFGPGTRLTVT.

This sequence joins TRBV11-2 and TRBJ2-2; D call uncertain. V was clipped by 2 bases and J by 1 base, with 8 bases between them. The germline gives CDR1 SGHAT, CDR2 FQNNGV. There are 15 residues in the CDR3. The CDR3 loop reads CASSLSRENTGELFF. The CDR3 DNA is TGTGCCAGCAGCTTATCAAGAGAGAACACCGGGGAGCTGTTTTTT.

This clone was counted only a few times. The chain is built from TRBV6-1 and TRBJ1-1, with D perhaps TRBD1 (5 bases). Germline values: CDR1 MNHNS, CDR2 SASEGT. The CDR3 spans 16 residues. V was clipped by 2 bases and J by 4 bases, with 17 bases between them. The CDR3 is CASSESLEGLGTEAFF. The DNA of the CDR3 is TGTGCCAGCAGTGAAAGTCTGGAGGGGCTGGGCACTGAAGCTTTCTTT.

The rearrangement joins TRBV28 to TRBJ1-1; D possibly corresponds to TRBD1 (6 bases). The CDR3 has 14 amino acids. Germline CDR1 is MDHEN and CDR2 is SYDVKM. Trimming stripped 5 bases from V and 0 bases from J, with 10 bases between. The CDR3 loop reads CASSLQGLNTEAFF. The CDR3 nucleotides are TGTGCCAGCAGTCTACAGGGACTGAACACTGAAGCTTTCTTT.

The rearrangement links TRBV5-6 to TRBJ1-1; weak D call: TRBD1 (5 bases). The CDR3 contains 16 residues. Germline V CDR1 and CDR2: SGHDT, YYEEEE. V was shortened by 0 bases and J by 6 bases, with 18 bases between the two germline ends. The CDR3: CASSLEGRERIAEAFF. The CDR3 bases are TGTGCCAGCAGCTTGGAAGGCAGGGAAAGAATCGCTGAAGCTTTCTTT.

The chain joins TRBV4-3 to TRBJ2-4; possibly TRBD2 for D (6 bases). Germline lookup yields CDR1 LGHNA and CDR2 YSLEER. Between the trimmed V and J ends, which lost 1 base and 5 bases, there was a span of 24 bases. The CDR3 runs 19 residues. The CDR3 sequence: CASSQGALGREAGQNIQYF. Here the CDR3 DNA reads TGCGCCAGCAGCCAAGGGGCACTGGGTAGGGAAGCGGGCCAAAACATTCAGTACTTC.

The rearrangement uses TRBV6-1 and TRBJ1-4; D uncertain. This CDR3 has 17 amino acids. In germline, CDR1 is MNHNS, CDR2 SASEGT. Trimming took 1 base from V and 2 from J, leaving 14 bases between them. The CDR3 reads CASSEVAGLMTNEKLFF. DNA for the CDR3: TGTGCCAGCAGTGAAGTTGCGGGGTTGATGACTAATGAAAAACTGTTTTTT.

CDR3 DNA: TGCGCCAGCAGCTCCTCGCTAGCGGGGGGGCGGAATGAGCAGTTCTTC. It codes for CASSSSLAGGRNEQFF. J is TRBJ2-1 and V is TRBV5-1; 12 nucleotides match TRBD2. The CDR3 consists of 16 residues. Trimming cost V 3 bases and J 7 bases; bases outside gene matches: 8. Germline loops: CDR1 SGHRS, CDR2 YFSETQ. Together with reference TRBV5-1 and TRBJ2-1, the CDR3 gives the full variable domain: KAGVTQTPRYLIKTRGQQVTLSCSPISGHRSVSWYQQTPGQGLQFLFEYFSETQRNKGNFPGRFSGRQFSNSRSEMNVSTLELGDSALYLCASSSSLAGGRNEQFFGPGTRLTVL.

The chain joins TRBV19 to TRBJ1-3; tentatively, D is TRBD1 (5 bases). CDR3 length: 16 amino acids. From germline, CDR1 is LNHDA and CDR2 SQIVND (reference sequence). Trimming stripped 6 bases from V and 8 bases from J, with 23 bases between. The CDR3 protein is CASSPLRAGSGDTIYF. The CDR3 nucleotides are TGTGCCAGTAGCCCCCTCCGGGCGGGGTCGGGGGACACCATATATTTT.

J is TRBJ1-2 and V is TRBV4-3; D unclear. The CDR3 consists of 14 residues. Germline assignment: CDR1 LGHNA and CDR2 YSLEER. V lost 2 bases to trimming and J lost 8 bases, with 15 bases between them. The CDR3 loop reads CASSQWREERGYTF. The DNA for the CDR3 is TGCGCCAGCAGCCAATGGAGGGAGGAGAGGGGCTACACCTTC.

The chain joins TRBV5-1 to TRBJ2-5, with 15 bases identical to TRBD2. Germline V CDR1 and CDR2: SGHRS, YFSETQ. CDR3 size: 20 residues. V dropped 2 bases and J dropped 0; count of bases not matched to a gene: 11. CDR3 in DNA: TGCGCCAGCAGCTTTCTGCCTCGGACTAGCGGGGGGGGAAACCAAGAGACCCAGTACTTC. Translating it yields CASSFLPRTSGGGNQETQYF. Full variable domain (remainder filled in from reference TRBV5-1 and TRBJ2-5): KAGVTQTPRYLIKTRGQQVTLSCSPISGHRSVSWYQQTPGQGLQFLFEYFSETQRNKGNFPGRFSGRQFSNSRSEMNVSTLELGDSALYLCASSFLPRTSGGGNQETQYFGPGTRLLVL.

The V call is TRBV2, the J call TRBJ1-4; D possibly corresponds to TRBD1 (5 bases). The length of the CDR3 is 15 residues. Trimming shortened V by 8 bases and J by 0 bases, and 13 bases separated the two germline ends. Germline V lookup: CDR1 SNHLY, CDR2 FYNNEI. The CDR3 is CASDQGSSTNEKLFF. CDR3 sequence (DNA): TGTGCCAGCGATCAGGGCAGTTCAACTAATGAAAAACTGTTTTTT.

V and J are TRBV6-4 and TRBJ2-3, with D perhaps TRBD2 (5 bases). Trimming cost V 4 bases and J 4 bases, with 15 bases left between them. From germline, CDR1 is MRHNA and CDR2 SNTAGT. The CDR3 length is 15 residues. The CDR3 region has the DNA TGTGCCAGCAGTGCCCAATCGGAGGCGGCAGATACGCAGTATTTT. Its translation: CASSAQSEAADTQYF.

This clone showed up just once. This chain connects TRBV11-3 to TRBJ1-6; 11 bases match TRBD1. The V and J ends lost 5 bases and 10 bases, in that order; junction bases with no gene match: 7. Germline CDR1 is SGHNT and CDR2 is YENEEA. The CDR3 covers 15 residues. The CDR3 region is CASSVTGTGGSPLHF. The CDR3, as DNA: TGTGCCAGCAGCGTTACCGGGACAGGGGGATCACCCCTCCACTTT.

This rearrangement joins TRBV30 to TRBJ2-5; TRBD1 matches 7 bases. Germline lookup yields CDR1 GTSNPN and CDR2 SVGIG (reference sequence). Trimming took 5 bases from V and 6 from J; bases not matched to a gene: 15. This CDR3 is built from 15 residues. CDR3 amino acids: CAWGLPGQARKTQYF. CDR3 in DNA: TGTGCCTGGGGCTTGCCCGGACAGGCAAGAAAGACCCAGTACTTC.

This clone was counted once. The genes are TRBV29-1 and TRBJ2-5; the match to TRBD1 covers 9 bases. This CDR3 has 13 residues. Germline CDR1 SQVTM, CDR2 ANQGSEA. J was trimmed by 1 base and V by 4 bases; bases with no gene match: 1. Here the CDR3 reads CSVADRGQETQYF. As DNA, the CDR3 is TGCAGCGTTGCGGACAGGGGCCAAGAGACCCAGTACTTC.

V is TRBV2 and J is TRBJ2-5; D may be TRBD1 (6 bases). Trimming left V 5 bases short and J 3 bases short, with 10 bases between. CDR3 size: 13 residues. Germline values: CDR1 SNHLY, CDR2 FYNNEI. CDR3 bases: TGTGCCAGCAGTCAGACAGGAAAAGAGACCCAGTACTTC. Amino acids: CASSQTGKETQYF.

The chain carries TRBV5-6 and TRBJ2-3, with 7 bases identical to TRBD2. The CDR3 length is 12 residues. V shed 7 bases and J 10 bases; nucleotides not matched to a gene: 9. Germline V CDR1 and CDR2: SGHDT, YYEEEE. CDR3 loop: CASSLDGRAQYF. The CDR3 DNA is TGTGCCAGCTCCTTGGATGGGAGGGCGCAGTATTTT.

This chain joins TRBV2 and TRBJ1-2; TRBD1 might be the D (6 bases). CDR3 size: 15 residues. Germline-derived CDR1 and CDR2 are SNHLY and FYNNEI. V lost 6 bases, J lost 2 bases, and 16 bases lay in between. CDR3 region: CASSPNRVLNYGYTF. The CDR3 DNA is TGTGCCAGCAGCCCCAACAGGGTCCTCAACTATGGCTACACCTTC.

This clone appeared once. The chain links TRBV7-9 to TRBJ2-1; 10 bases align to TRBD2. Trimming cost V 7 bases and J 8 bases; bases outside gene matches: 11. This CDR3 has 15 residues. CDR1 and CDR2 (germline): SEHNR, FQNEAQ (reference sequence). The DNA for the CDR3 is TGTGCCAGCACCCTAGGGGCTAGCGGGGGCGATGAGCAGTTCTTC. Its translation: CASTLGASGGDEQFF.

The gene calls are TRBV11-3 and TRBJ2-1; a weak D match, TRBD1 (5 bases). V was cut by 2 bases and J by 6 bases, with 17 bases left in between. This CDR3 is built from 16 residues. CDR1 is SGHNT and CDR2 is YENEEA in the germline V gene. Written as DNA, the CDR3 is TGTGCCAGCAGCTTAAATAGCCAGGGTTGGGCCAATGAGCAGTTCTTC. Protein product: CASSLNSQGWANEQFF.

V and J are TRBV6-1 and TRBJ2-2; 7 positions match TRBD1. Unmatched junction bases numbered 6, after V lost 6 bases and J lost 5 bases. Germline V gene data show CDR1 as MNHNS and CDR2 as SASEGT. The length of the CDR3 is 14 residues. CDR3 sequence: CASRIGTVTGELFF. The CDR3 DNA follows: TGTGCCAGCAGAATTGGGACAGTTACCGGGGAGCTGTTTTTT.

This chain uses TRBV11-2 with TRBJ2-2; D possibly corresponds to TRBD1 (5 bases). The CDR3 extends over 16 amino acids. CDR1 is SGHAT and CDR2 is FQNNGV in the germline V gene. V lost 5 bases and J lost 5, with 18 bases in between. CDR3 protein: CASSPSMGLGTGELFF. CDR3 bases: TGTGCCAGCAGCCCATCCATGGGGCTTGGGACCGGGGAGCTGTTTTTT.

The chain recombines TRBV7-9 with TRBJ2-5; 8 nucleotides align to TRBD2. CDR1 and CDR2 (germline): SEHNR, FQNEAQ (reference sequence). There are 14 residues in the CDR3. The junction had 3 bases not matched to a gene; V was cut back by 5 bases and J by 1 base. The CDR3 protein is CASSRLAIQETQYF. The CDR3 DNA is TGTGCCAGCAGCCGACTAGCGATCCAAGAGACCCAGTACTTC.

The chain links TRBV9 to TRBJ2-7; no reliable D call. The CDR3 consists of 17 residues. Germline V gene data show CDR1 as SGDLS and CDR2 as YYNGEE. The ends were cut back, 0 bases at V and 2 bases at J, with 18 bases in the middle. This CDR3 is CASSVESHTTLAYEQYF. Here the CDR3 DNA reads TGTGCCAGCAGCGTAGAATCCCATACAACCCTAGCCTACGAGCAGTACTTC.

The gene calls are TRBV5-1 and TRBJ2-5; TRBD2 might be the D (7 bases). Germline V gene sequence: CDR1 SGHRS, CDR2 YFSETQ. Trimming left V 2 bases short and J 1 base short, with 12 bases between. This CDR3 comprises 15 residues. The CDR3 nucleotides are TGCGCCAGCAGCTTTGGCGGGGGCGCCCAAGAGACCCAGTACTTC. Translated: CASSFGGGAQETQYF.

DNA for the CDR3: TGTGCCAGCAGTCGACAGGGCAGTAGCAATCAGCCCCAGCATTTT. Translating gives CASSRQGSSNQPQHF. The J gene is TRBJ1-5, the V gene TRBV2, with 7 bases matching TRBD1. The germline V gene encodes CDR1 SNHLY and CDR2 FYNNEI. The V segment lost 5 bases and the J segment 0 bases; nucleotides outside the gene matches: 4. The CDR3 has 15 residues.

The chain joins TRBV2 to TRBJ1-3; unclear D gene. The germline gives CDR1 SNHLY, CDR2 FYNNEI. V gave up 2 bases and J gave up 2 bases, with 13 bases separating them. The CDR3 runs 16 residues. CDR3 amino acids: CASSESLSRAGNTIYF. CDR3 bases: TGTGCCAGCAGTGAAAGTCTGTCTAGAGCTGGAAACACCATATATTTT.

The genes are TRBV28 and TRBJ1-1, with D unresolved. V dropped 0 bases and J dropped 7 bases, with 18 bases sitting between them. The CDR3 extends over 16 amino acids. Germline lookup yields CDR1 MDHEN and CDR2 SYDVKM. In DNA, the CDR3 is TGTGCCAGCAGTTTATGGGGAATTCCGGGAACCAGTGAAGCTTTCTTT. It encodes CASSLWGIPGTSEAFF.